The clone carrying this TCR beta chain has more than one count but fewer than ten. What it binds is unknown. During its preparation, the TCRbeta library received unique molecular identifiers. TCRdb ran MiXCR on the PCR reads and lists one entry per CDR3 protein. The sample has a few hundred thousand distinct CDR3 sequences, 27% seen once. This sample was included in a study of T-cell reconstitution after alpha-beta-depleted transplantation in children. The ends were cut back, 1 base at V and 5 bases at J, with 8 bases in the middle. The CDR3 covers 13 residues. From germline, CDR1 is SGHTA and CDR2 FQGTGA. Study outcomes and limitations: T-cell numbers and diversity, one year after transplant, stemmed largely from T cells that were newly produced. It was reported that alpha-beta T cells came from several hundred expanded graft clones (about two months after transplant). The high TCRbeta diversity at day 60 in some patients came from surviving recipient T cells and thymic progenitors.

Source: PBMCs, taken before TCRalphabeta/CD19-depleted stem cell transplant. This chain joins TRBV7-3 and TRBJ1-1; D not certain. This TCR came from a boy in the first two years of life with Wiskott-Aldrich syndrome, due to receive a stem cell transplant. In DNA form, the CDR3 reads TGTGCCAGCAGCTTAAGGTGGGAGACTGAAGCTTTCTTT. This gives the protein CASSLRWETEAFF.